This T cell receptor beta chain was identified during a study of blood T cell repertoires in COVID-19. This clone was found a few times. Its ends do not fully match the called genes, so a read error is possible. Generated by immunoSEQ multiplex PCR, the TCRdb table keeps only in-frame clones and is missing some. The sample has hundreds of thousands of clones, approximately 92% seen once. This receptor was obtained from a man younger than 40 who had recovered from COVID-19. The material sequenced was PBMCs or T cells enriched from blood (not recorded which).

Here the CDR3 reads CASSPPRVDF. CDR3 sequence (DNA): TGTGCCAGCAGCCCCCCTCGCGTGGACTTC. This chain uses TRBV5-6 with TRBJ2-7; D is uncertain. The CDR3 loop spans 10 amino acids. Germline V gene data show CDR1 as SGHDT and CDR2 as YYEEEE.